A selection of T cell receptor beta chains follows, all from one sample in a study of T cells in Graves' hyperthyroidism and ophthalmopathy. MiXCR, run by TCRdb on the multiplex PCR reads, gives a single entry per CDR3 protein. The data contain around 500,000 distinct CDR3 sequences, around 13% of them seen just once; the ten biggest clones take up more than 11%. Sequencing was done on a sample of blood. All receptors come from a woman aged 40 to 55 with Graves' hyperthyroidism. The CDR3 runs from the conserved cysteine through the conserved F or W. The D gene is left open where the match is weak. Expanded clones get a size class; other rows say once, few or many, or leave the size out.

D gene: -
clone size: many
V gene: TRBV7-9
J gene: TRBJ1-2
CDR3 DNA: TGTGCCAGCAGCTCTTTCTCCAGTATGGTTTATGGCTACACCTTC
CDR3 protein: CASSSFSSMVYGYTF

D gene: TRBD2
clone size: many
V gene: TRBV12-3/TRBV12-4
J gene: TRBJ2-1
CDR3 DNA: TGTGCCAGCAGATCTGGACTAGCCGGCCTTCTGCAGTTCTTC
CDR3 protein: CASRSGLAGLLQFF

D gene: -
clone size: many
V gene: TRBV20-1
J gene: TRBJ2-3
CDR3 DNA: TGCAGTGCTATTGGCACAGATACGCAGTATTTT
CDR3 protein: CSAIGTDTQYF

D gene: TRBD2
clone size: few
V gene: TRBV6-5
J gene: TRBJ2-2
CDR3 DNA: TGTGCCAGCAGTTACCTAGCGGGAGACACCGGGGAGCTGTTTTTT
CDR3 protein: CASSYLAGDTGELFF

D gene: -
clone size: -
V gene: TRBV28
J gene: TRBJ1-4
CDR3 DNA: TGTGCCAGCAGTCTTGACACTGAAAAACTGTTTTTT
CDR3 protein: CASSLDTEKLFF

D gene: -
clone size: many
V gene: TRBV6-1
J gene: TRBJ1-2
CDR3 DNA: TGTGCCAGCAGTGAAGACGGTGCTTTGGGGGGCTACACCTTC
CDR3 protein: CASSEDGALGGYTF

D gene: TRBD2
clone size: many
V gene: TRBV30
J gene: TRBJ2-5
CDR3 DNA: TGTGCCTGGAGTGTAACTAGCGGAAAAGAGACCCAGTACTTC
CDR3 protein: CAWSVTSGKETQYF

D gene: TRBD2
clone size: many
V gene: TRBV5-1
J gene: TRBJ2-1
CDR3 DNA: TGCGCCAGCAGCTTGGCTGGACTAGCATACAATGAGCAGTTCTTC
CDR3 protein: CASSLAGLAYNEQFF

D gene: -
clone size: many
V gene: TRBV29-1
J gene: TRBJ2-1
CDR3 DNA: TGCAGCGTAGAACTTGAGGGGACGTACAATGAGCAGTTCTTC
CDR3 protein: CSVELEGTYNEQFF

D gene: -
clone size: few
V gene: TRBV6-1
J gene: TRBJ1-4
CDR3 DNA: TGTGCCAGCAGTGAACCTTTTGAGGGCATTAAAGTTCTGTTTTTT
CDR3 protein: CASSEPFEGIKVLFF

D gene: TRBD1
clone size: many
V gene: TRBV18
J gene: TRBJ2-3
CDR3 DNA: TGTGCCAGCTCCACCGGGACAGGGGGCAATAAGCAGTATTTT
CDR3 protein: CASSTGTGGNKQYF

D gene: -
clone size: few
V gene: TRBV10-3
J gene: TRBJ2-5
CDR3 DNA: TGTGCCATCAGTGAAGGTGGGACCGAGACCCAGTACTTC
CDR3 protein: CAISEGGTETQYF

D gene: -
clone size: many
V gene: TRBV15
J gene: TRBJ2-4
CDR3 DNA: TGTGCCACCAGCAGAGATGTGGAGGGGGTGGTCAAAAACATTCAGTACTTC
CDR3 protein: CATSRDVEGVVKNIQYF

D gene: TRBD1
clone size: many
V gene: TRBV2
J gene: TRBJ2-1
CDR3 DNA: TGTGCCAGCAAAACCGACAGGGGAGGATACAATGAGCAGTTCTTC
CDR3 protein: CASKTDRGGYNEQFF

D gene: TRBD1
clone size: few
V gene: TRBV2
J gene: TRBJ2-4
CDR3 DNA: TGTGCCAGCAGCTGGACAGGGGGAAACATTCAGTACTTC
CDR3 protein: CASSWTGGNIQYF

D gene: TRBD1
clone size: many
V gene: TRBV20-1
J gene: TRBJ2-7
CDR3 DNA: TGCAGTGTCAATAGGGCAACAGGGGCCTACGAGCAGTACTTC
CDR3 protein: CSVNRATGAYEQYF

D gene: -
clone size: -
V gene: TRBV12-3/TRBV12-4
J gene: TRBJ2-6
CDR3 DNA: TGTGCCAGCAGTTTAGGTGGCAGCCTCTCTGGGGCCAACGTCCTGACTTTC
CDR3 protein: CASSLGGSLSGANVLTF

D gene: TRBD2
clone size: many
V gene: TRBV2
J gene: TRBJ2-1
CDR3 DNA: TGTGCCAGCATAGGGACTACCCATTACAATGAGCAGTTCTTC
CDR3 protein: CASIGTTHYNEQFF

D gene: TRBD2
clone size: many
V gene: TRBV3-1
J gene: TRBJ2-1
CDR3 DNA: TGTGCCAGCAGCCAAGGACTAGCGGGGTACAATGAGCAGTTCTTC
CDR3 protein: CASSQGLAGYNEQFF

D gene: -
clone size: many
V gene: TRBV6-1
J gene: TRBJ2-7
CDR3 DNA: TGTGCCAGCAGTGAAGTGCGGCAGAACTACGAGCAGTACTTC
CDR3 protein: CASSEVRQNYEQYF

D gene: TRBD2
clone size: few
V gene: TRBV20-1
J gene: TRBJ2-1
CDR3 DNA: TGCAGTGCTAGACCAGCGGGAAAAATTATTTATGAGCAGTTCTTC
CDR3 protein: CSARPAGKIIYEQFF

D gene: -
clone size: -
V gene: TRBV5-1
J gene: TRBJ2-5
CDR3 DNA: TGCGCCAGCAGCTTGGGGCCAGGGGACGAGACCCAGTACTTC
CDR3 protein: CASSLGPGDETQYF

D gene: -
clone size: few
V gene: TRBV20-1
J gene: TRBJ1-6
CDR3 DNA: TGCAGTGCTAGGGGGACGGAGAATTCACCCCTCCACTTT
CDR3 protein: CSARGTENSPLHF

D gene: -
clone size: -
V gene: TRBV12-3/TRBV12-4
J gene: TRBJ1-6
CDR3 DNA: TGTGCCAGCCAGGGCCCTAATTCACCCCTCCACTTT
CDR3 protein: CASQGPNSPLHF

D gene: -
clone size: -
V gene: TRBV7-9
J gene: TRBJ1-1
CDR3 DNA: TGTGCCAGCAGCTTTGAGGCCTCGGAGGGTACTGAAGCTTTCTTT
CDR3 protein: CASSFEASEGTEAFF

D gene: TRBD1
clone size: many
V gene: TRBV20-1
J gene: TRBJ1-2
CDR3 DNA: TGCAGTGCTAGGCCAGGGGGCGTCGGTGGCTACACCTTC
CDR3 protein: CSARPGGVGGYTF

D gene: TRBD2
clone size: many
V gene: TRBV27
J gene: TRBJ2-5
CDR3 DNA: TGTGCCAGCCGTCCTAGCGGGAGGGGTGAGACCCAGTACTTC
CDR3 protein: CASRPSGRGETQYF